This TCR beta chain is drawn from a study of control samples from healthy donors and cancer patients. Assay used: immunoSEQ multiplex PCR; TCRdb lists only in-frame clones, some missing. The profile shows about 110,000 clones, 75% to 90% of them singletons. This CDR3 is 12 amino acids long. Sequenced material: blood. The V and J genes are TRBV12-2 and TRBJ1-4. TRBV12-2 is described as a pseudogene. The TCR originated in a woman in her forties or fifties in good health. The CDR3 protein is CASRLNGEKLFF. CDR3 nucleotides: TGTGCAAGTCGCTTAAATGGTGAAAAACTGTTTTTT.